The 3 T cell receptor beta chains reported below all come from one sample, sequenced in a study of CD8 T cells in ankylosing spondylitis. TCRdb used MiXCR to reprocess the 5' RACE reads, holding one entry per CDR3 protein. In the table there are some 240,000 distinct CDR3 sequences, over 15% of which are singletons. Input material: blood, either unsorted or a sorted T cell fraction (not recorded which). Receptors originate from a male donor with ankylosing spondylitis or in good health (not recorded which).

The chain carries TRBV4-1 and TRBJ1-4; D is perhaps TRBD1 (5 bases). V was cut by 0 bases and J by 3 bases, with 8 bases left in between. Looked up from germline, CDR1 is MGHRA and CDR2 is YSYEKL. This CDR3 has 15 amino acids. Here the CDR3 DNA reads TGCGCCAGCAGCCAAGATCCAGGGCCTAATGAAAAACTGTTTTTT. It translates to CASSQDPGPNEKLFF.

For the CDR3, the DNA is TGTGCCAGCAGTTTTACTCTAGGGATGAGGGAGACCCAGTACTTC. Protein product: CASSFTLGMRETQYF. This chain joins TRBV12-3 or TRBV12-4 and TRBJ2-5; no firm D call. This CDR3 has 15 residues. V lost 3 bases and J 5 bases, leaving 16 bases between the germline ends.

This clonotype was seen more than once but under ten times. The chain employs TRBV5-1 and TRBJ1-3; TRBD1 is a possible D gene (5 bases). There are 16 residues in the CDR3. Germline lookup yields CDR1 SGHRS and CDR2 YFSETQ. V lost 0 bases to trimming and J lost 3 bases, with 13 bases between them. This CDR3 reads CASSLAAGAIGNTIYF. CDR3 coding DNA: TGCGCCAGCAGCTTGGCCGCTGGGGCAATTGGAAACACCATATATTTT.